This paragraph covers one T cell receptor (beta chain) sequence. These data come from a study of technical replicates of blood from a few donors. Sequencing was performed with immunoSEQ multiplex PCR; in TCRdb, only in-frame clones are kept and a portion is missing. This sample has about 74,000 clones, with under 97% found just once. This clonotype was obtained from a human donor in good health. Sample: T cells isolated from PBMCs.

CDR3: CASSLDASRTEKLFF. The CDR3 DNA is TGTGCCAGCAGCTTAGATGCCAGTCGAACTGAAAAACTGTTTTTT. This chain uses TRBV11-2 with TRBJ1-4, with D unresolved. The CDR3 extends over 15 amino acids. Trimming took 0 bases from V and 7 from J, leaving 12 bases between them. The germline V gene has CDR1 SGHAT and CDR2 FQNNGV.